The clone carrying this T cell receptor beta chain has only a few counts. The sample originates from a study of shared clonotypes between healthy human individuals. Study-wide background: Participating donors consisted of a couple of women and a few men aged 18 to 49.

Using immunoSEQ multiplex PCR, the repertoire was profiled, and TCRdb retains in-frame clones only, with some absent. In the table there are about 1 million clones, approximately 70% of which are singletons. The germline V gene has CDR1 GTSNPN and CDR2 SVGIG (reference sequence). Trimming removed 3 bases at V and 4 bases at J, with 6 bases between. CDR3 length equals 11 residues. The clonotype was recovered from a man aged 18 to 29 in good health. The chain combines TRBV30 with TRBJ1-2; D is unresolved. What was sequenced was memory CD4+ T cells sorted from blood. The subset: CD45RA-negative fraction. DNA of the CDR3: TGTGCCTGGAGCCCGGCCTATGGCTACACCTTC. Its translation: CAWSPAYGYTF.